This TCR beta chain is from a study of long-term antiretroviral therapy in people with HIV. The libraries were made with immunoSEQ v3.0 at survey level. Sequencing used immunoSEQ multiplex PCR; TCRdb keeps in-frame clones, though not all of them. This table has tens of thousands of clones, 75% to 95% appearing once. The V end lost 1 base, the J end lost 1 base, and 9 bases lay between the germline ends. Germline V gives CDR1 SGHRS, CDR2 YFSETQ. The CDR3 loop spans 14 amino acids. Sequencing used unsorted PBMCs, obtained more than 5 years after starting antiretroviral therapy. The chain carries TRBV5-1 and TRBJ2-7, with D possibly being TRBD2 (5 bases). The clonotype comes from a woman aged 40 to 49 with HIV. The CDR3 region is CASSLPSSSYEQYF. DNA for the CDR3: TGCGCCAGCAGCTTGCCTAGCAGTTCCTACGAGCAGTACTTC.